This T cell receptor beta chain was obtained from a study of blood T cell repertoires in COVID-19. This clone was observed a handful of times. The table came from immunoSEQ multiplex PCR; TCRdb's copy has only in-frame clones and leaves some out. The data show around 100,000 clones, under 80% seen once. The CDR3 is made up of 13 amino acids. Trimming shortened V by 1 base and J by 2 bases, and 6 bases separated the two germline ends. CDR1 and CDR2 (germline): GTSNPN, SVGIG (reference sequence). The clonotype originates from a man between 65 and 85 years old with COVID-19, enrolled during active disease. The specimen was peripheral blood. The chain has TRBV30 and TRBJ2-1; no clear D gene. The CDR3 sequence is CAWSGNTYNEQFF. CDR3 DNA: TGTGCCTGGAGTGGTAACACCTACAATGAGCAGTTCTTC. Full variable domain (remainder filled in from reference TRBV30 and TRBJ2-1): SQTIHQWPATLVQPVGSPLSLECTVEGTSNPNLYWYRQAAGRGLQLLFYSVGIGQISSEVPQNLSASRPQDRQFILSSKKLLLSDSGFYLCAWSGNTYNEQFFGPGTRLTVL.